A selection of T cell receptor beta chains follows, all from one sample in a study of T cell responses to AZD1222 COVID-19 vaccine. Using immunoSEQ multiplex PCR, the repertoire was profiled, and TCRdb retains in-frame clones only, with some absent. The sample has roughly 98,000 clones, more than 90% seen once. Sequenced material: peripheral blood, taken on day 0 of AZD1222 vaccination. These receptors were collected from an adult in good health. CDR3s include the opening cysteine and the closing phenylalanine or tryptophan. The D gene is left open where the match is weak. Not all rows give a size; the values are once, few, many and, for expanded clones, a class.

d_gene: .; abundance: .; j_gene: TRBJ2-3; v_gene: TRBV28; CDR3nt: TGTGCCAGCAGTCGGGGTCGAGATACGCAGTATTTT; CDR3aa: CASSRGRDTQYF
d_gene: .; abundance: .; j_gene: TRBJ1-1; v_gene: TRBV2; CDR3nt: TGTGCCAGCAGTGACGAGACAACGGTAACTGAAGCTTTCTTT; CDR3aa: CASSDETTVTEAFF
d_gene: TRBD1; abundance: .; j_gene: TRBJ1-1; v_gene: TRBV3-1/TRBV3-2; CDR3nt: TGTGCCAGCACCTCGACAGGGAAGGTTTTGGGGAACACTGAAGCTTTCTTT; CDR3aa: CASTSTGKVLGNTEAFF
d_gene: TRBD2; abundance: .; j_gene: TRBJ2-1; v_gene: TRBV11-2; CDR3nt: TGTGCCAGCAGCGCACGGACTAGCGGGGGACAAAACAATGAGCAGTTCTTC; CDR3aa: CASSARTSGGQNNEQFF
d_gene: .; abundance: .; j_gene: TRBJ2-1; v_gene: TRBV14; CDR3nt: TGTGCCAGCAGCCAAACGGGAATTTTCGACAATGAGCAGTTCTTC; CDR3aa: CASSQTGIFDNEQFF
d_gene: TRBD2; abundance: .; j_gene: TRBJ2-5; v_gene: TRBV11-2; CDR3nt: TGTGCCAGCAGCGCTCGAGCCCGGCGACTAGCGGCTTTCCAAGAGACCCAGTACTTC; CDR3aa: CASSARARRLAAFQETQYF
d_gene: TRBD1; abundance: .; j_gene: TRBJ2-1; v_gene: TRBV10-3; CDR3nt: TGTGCCATCAGTGACGGGCAGGGGGCCTACAATGAGCAGTTCTTC; CDR3aa: CAISDGQGAYNEQFF
d_gene: .; abundance: .; j_gene: TRBJ2-7; v_gene: TRBV6-5; CDR3nt: TGTGCCAGCAGACACTACGAGCAGTACTTC; CDR3aa: CASRHYEQYF
d_gene: TRBD1; abundance: .; j_gene: TRBJ2-3; v_gene: TRBV6-5; CDR3nt: TGTGCCAGCAACTGGAGGACAGGGGGCACAGATACGCAGTATTTT; CDR3aa: CASNWRTGGTDTQYF
d_gene: .; abundance: .; j_gene: TRBJ1-1; v_gene: TRBV19; CDR3nt: TGTGCCAGTAGCAATAACCTCGTCCGATATAAGGGGAACACTGAAGCTTTCTTT; CDR3aa: CASSNNLVRYKGNTEAFF
d_gene: .; abundance: .; j_gene: TRBJ2-5; v_gene: TRBV11-1; CDR3nt: TGTGCCAGCAGCCTTCCAACGGCGGCGAATGGGGAGACCCAGTACTTC; CDR3aa: CASSLPTAANGETQYF
d_gene: .; abundance: .; j_gene: TRBJ1-5; v_gene: TRBV30; CDR3nt: TGTGCCTGGAGTGTTCGGGGGACGAATCAGCCCCAGCATTTT; CDR3aa: CAWSVRGTNQPQHF
d_gene: .; abundance: .; j_gene: TRBJ1-1; v_gene: TRBV28; CDR3nt: TGTGCCAGCGAAGGTAACACTGAAGCTTTCTTT; CDR3aa: CASEGNTEAFF
d_gene: .; abundance: .; j_gene: TRBJ1-3; v_gene: TRBV6-5; CDR3nt: TGTGCCAGCAGTCCACAGGGACCCTCTGGAAACACCATATATTTT; CDR3aa: CASSPQGPSGNTIYF
d_gene: .; abundance: .; j_gene: TRBJ1-1; v_gene: TRBV5-1; CDR3nt: TGCGCCAGCAGCTTGTGGGACACTGAAGCTTTCTTT; CDR3aa: CASSLWDTEAFF
d_gene: .; abundance: once; j_gene: TRBJ2-7; v_gene: TRBV11-2; CDR3nt: TGTGCCAGCAGCTCCTTCGGGACCTACGAGCAGTACTTC; CDR3aa: CASSSFGTYEQYF
d_gene: .; abundance: .; j_gene: TRBJ1-1; v_gene: TRBV29-1; CDR3nt: TGCAGCGTTGCGACCCTGAACACTGAAGCTTTCTTT; CDR3aa: CSVATLNTEAFF
d_gene: .; abundance: .; j_gene: TRBJ1-1; v_gene: TRBV29-1; CDR3nt: TGCAGCGTCACCATGGACAGAGTGAACACTGAAGCTTTCTTT; CDR3aa: CSVTMDRVNTEAFF
d_gene: .; abundance: .; j_gene: TRBJ2-3; v_gene: TRBV6-4; CDR3nt: TGTGCCAGCAGTGACAAGAGCACAGATACGCAGTATTTT; CDR3aa: CASSDKSTDTQYF
d_gene: TRBD2; abundance: .; j_gene: TRBJ2-1; v_gene: TRBV5-1; CDR3nt: TGCGCCAGCAGCGCCTGGGGGCTAGCGGGACCATACAATGAGCAGTTCTTC; CDR3aa: CASSAWGLAGPYNEQFF
d_gene: TRBD1; abundance: .; j_gene: TRBJ2-5; v_gene: TRBV5-6; CDR3nt: TGTGCCAGCAGCCTGGGACAGCGAGAGACCCAGTACTTC; CDR3aa: CASSLGQRETQYF
d_gene: .; abundance: .; j_gene: TRBJ1-2; v_gene: TRBV12-3/TRBV12-4; CDR3nt: TGTGCCAGCAGTTACGGGGGCACTGGCTACACCTTC; CDR3aa: CASSYGGTGYTF
d_gene: .; abundance: .; j_gene: TRBJ1-5; v_gene: TRBV10-2; CDR3nt: TGCGCCAGCAGTGAACCACCTACATCCCCACGGATTAGCAATCAGCCCCAGCATTTT; CDR3aa: CASSEPPTSPRISNQPQHF